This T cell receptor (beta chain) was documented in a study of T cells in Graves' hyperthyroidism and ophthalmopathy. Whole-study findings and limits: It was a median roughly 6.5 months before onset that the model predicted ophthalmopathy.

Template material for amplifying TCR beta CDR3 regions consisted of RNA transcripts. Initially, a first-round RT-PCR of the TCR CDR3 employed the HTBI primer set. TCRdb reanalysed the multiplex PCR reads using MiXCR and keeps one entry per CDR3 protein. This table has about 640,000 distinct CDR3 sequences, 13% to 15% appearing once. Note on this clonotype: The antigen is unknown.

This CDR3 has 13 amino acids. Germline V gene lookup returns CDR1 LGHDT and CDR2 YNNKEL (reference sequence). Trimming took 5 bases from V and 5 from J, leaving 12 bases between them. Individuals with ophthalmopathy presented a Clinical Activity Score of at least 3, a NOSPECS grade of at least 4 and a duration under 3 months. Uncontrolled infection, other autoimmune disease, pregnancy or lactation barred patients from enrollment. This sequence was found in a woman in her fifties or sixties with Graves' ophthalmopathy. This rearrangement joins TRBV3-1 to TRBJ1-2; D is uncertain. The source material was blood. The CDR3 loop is CASSSPGFYGYTF. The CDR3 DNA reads TGTGCCAGCAGCTCCCCGGGATTTTATGGCTACACCTTC.